This TCR beta chain was observed in a study of cytomegalovirus exposure and HLA in healthy donors (dated by TCRdb to about 2017). For context, the study as a whole: According to an earlier analysis of 550 to 750 of the donors, about 179 million T cells yielded 90 million to 140 million unique TCR beta sequences and approximately 280 Gb of sequence data. Typing coverage differed by locus: A, B, C, DRB1 and DQB1 were typed in about 620-640 donors, DQA1 in approximately 520, DPA1 in nearly 610, and DPB1 in just under 480. The study combined high-throughput TCR immunosequencing, statistical association of individual TCRs with disease status, and machine learning to predict cytomegalovirus infection status. Of the 300 to 400 genotyped donors, around 81% fell in the genetic ancestry cluster associated with self-reported Caucasian donors. Using immunosequencing, the study profiled T cell repertoires from roughly 650 subjects and related those repertoires to cytomegalovirus serostatus. In a later analysis, previously published TCR beta repertoires from 666 donors were re-analyzed and high-resolution HLA genotyping was added so that TCR occurrence patterns could be studied. In the later analysis, no new phenotypic data were used to find candidate immune exposures; instead, reliance was placed on TCR beta sequences and their occurrence across donors. Four to six DR-DQ haplotypes were handled as single units for association and clustering, since linkage in the cohort was strong. Among about 360 genotyped donors of the cohort, an average of about 240,000 unique TCR beta nucleotide sequences were sequenced per donor, 15% to 20% of them non-productive. Class I and class II HLA loci were covered by the typing at four-digit resolution. An early release that covered roughly 600 HLA-typed donors contained about 290 gigabases of sequencing data and around 80 million unique TCR sequences. Donor age, sex, ethnicity and CMV serostatus were compiled alongside the repertoire data. A later genetic analysis used genome-wide SNP genotypes for about 55% of the 666 donors, treating that subset as a discovery cohort. The study was designed to test whether signatures of past pathogen exposure could be identified by cataloging public T cell receptors. To decide whether each TCR beta V gene segment behaved as functional or pseudogenic, an earlier analysis of 587 of the donors relied on high-throughput TCR beta sequencing. All discovery cohort repertoires had been generated on a single sequencing platform. In addition to the first cohort of about 650 subjects, a separate validation cohort of 130 or so different subjects was used. What the research found in general, with its limitations: The authors suggested that the approach could potentially be extended to other disease states and immunological phenotypes. Compared with equally common non-associated chains, HLA-associated TCR beta chains in a later analysis were more clonally expanded and had lower generation probabilities. A later analysis reported that several top co-occurrence clusters appeared linked to parvovirus B19, influenza, CMV and Epstein-Barr virus. When HLA alleles, especially DR and DQ, strongly co-occurred, TCR associations were difficult to assign to individual alleles. A further reported finding was that TCR beta sequences accurately predicted the HLA-A and HLA-B alleles for most subjects in the first cohort. In an earlier analysis of 587 of the donors, most TCR beta V segments appeared in productive rearrangements about 87% or about 30% of the time, broadly matching IMGT annotations. A later genetic analysis reported fewer N-insertions in productive TCRs among donors in an Asian-associated ancestry cluster than the roughly 620-donor mean. Linkage disequilibrium might explain the correlated functional status among segregating V segments, but an unknown experimental factor could not be excluded. Most TCR sequences were seen in very few donors, while some public TCRs were found in many individuals. This cohort had only TCR beta chains sequenced, and the lack of alpha or paired-chain data limited which features could be detected. A later analysis found that TCR association rates varied across HLA loci, with DRB1 alleles showing the most associated TCRs and HLA-C alleles the fewest. Presence/absence analyses assumed roughly uniform sequencing depth across donors, an assumption that may not hold. The earlier analysis of about 600 of the donors excluded some 15 rarely observed V segments, including chromosome 9 orphons, because counts were too low. The only immune exposure information available for the cohort was CMV serostatus. Specific HLA alleles were associated with roughly 16,000 TCR beta sequences at a false discovery rate of 0.05 in a later analysis. A cluster of highly shared sequence variants was judged likely to be a technical artifact of the sequencing pipeline. Because HLA typing was missing for some donors at each locus, association tests included only the typed subset. The 87-base-pair reads could not distinguish some IMGT-functional V segments, including TRBV6-2 and TRBV6-3, so those segments were excluded. A later analysis found that most CMV-associated TCR beta chains appeared HLA-restricted, with HLA associations seemingly driven largely by CMV exposure. A few of the identified cytomegalovirus-associated TCR beta chains were confirmed in vitro to be specific for cytomegalovirus antigens. The study gave a list of 150 to 200 TCR beta chains associated with cytomegalovirus. The classifier was reported to diagnose cytomegalovirus status with high specificity and sensitivity in both the original cohort and the validation cohort. An association between a missense DCLRE1C variant and V-gene and J-gene trimming of TCR beta chains was found in a later genetic analysis and replicated in an independent cohort.

The cohort comprised 710 or so healthy bone marrow donors. Cohort members were all nominally healthy when sampled, although unrecorded immune exposures were likely present. The donor was CMV seronegative and belonged to the group of approximately 320 seronegative cohort members. Every donor gave a peripheral blood sample, and the peripheral blood mononuclear cells from that sample were used for TCR beta sequencing. Genomic DNA was extracted from the blood cell samples with the Qiagen DNeasy Blood Extraction Kit. This clone was counted only a few times. The antigen it binds to is not known. No much larger clonotype is one base removed from it; base qualities were not supplied. The protocol used for the library was the immunoSEQ multiplex PCR assay. For the multiplex PCR, a mixture combining 60 forward primers for TCR Vbeta segments and 13 reverse primers for TCR Jbeta segments was used. A multiplex PCR assay on genomic DNA amplified the CDR3 region of rearranged TCR beta genes. The Illumina HiSeq System was used to sequence the amplified TCR beta libraries as 87-base-pair reads. The original methods were these. Across the 670 or so repertoires, a later analysis counted about 81 million unique TCR beta chains, around 10 million of which were shared by at least two donors. A nearest-neighbor algorithm error-corrected the raw reads and collapsed the reads into unique sequences, merging closely related sequences to remove PCR and sequencing errors. To assign V, D and J gene segments, CDR3 sequences were aligned to IMGT reference sequences. For a sequence to be retained, at least a six-nucleotide match to both a V gene segment and a J gene segment was required. A rearrangement was called productive if the CDR3 had no stop codons and remained in frame with V and J, and every other rearrangement was called non-productive. Following IMGT convention, CDR3 was defined as the stretch from the second conserved V-encoded cysteine to the conserved J-encoded phenylalanine. In an earlier analysis of 500 to 650 of the donors, sequences lacking an unambiguous match to a single V gene segment were excluded. An earlier analysis of a few hundred of the donors called V segments functional above 56.7% productive rearrangements and segregating when the between-donor standard deviation exceeded 5%. To diagnose cytomegalovirus status from the catalog of TCR beta chain sequences, a statistical classification framework was built. A later analysis assigned V and J genes by comparing TCR nucleotide sequences with IMGT/GENE-DB human TR gene sequences. A later analysis assigned CDR3 sequences and most-parsimonious VDJ recombination scenarios with the TCRdist pipeline. In a later analysis, each TCR beta chain was defined by its CDR3 amino acid sequence together with its V-gene family, and reads lacking a unique V-gene family were excluded. To address suspected cross-contamination and a sequencing artifact, a later analysis removed some 620 highly shared, low-generation-probability nucleotide sequences. In a later analysis, a clonal expansion index for each public chain was calculated from normalized within-repertoire ranks of inferred template counts. In a later analysis, generation probabilities were computed using a VDJ recombination model fitted to out-of-frame rearrangements, and the results were checked against IGoR. In a later analysis, hypergeometric tests were used to score TCR-TCR, TCR-HLA and TCR-CMV co-occurrence, with a repertoire-size bias correction applied to TCR pairs. False discovery rates were estimated in a later analysis by permuting HLA or CMV assignments 20 times. In a later analysis, co-occurring TCRs were grouped using DBSCAN, and TCRdist sequence similarity was added for clustering within HLA-allele-positive subsets. Co-occurrence clustering excluded repertoires with fewer than 30,000 or more than 120,000 public chains, plus five with anomalous nucleotide sharing. The table was pulled from immuneACCESS by TCRdb, which kept in-frame rearrangements only. Such tables lose some clones; where checked, under half of the loss comes from unresolved V genes, and the rest has no known cause. Clone size and V and J calls were adopted from that table, with D and trimming inferred from the DNA. This sample gives some 150,000 clones in total; about 80% of them show up just once. Approximately 4% of the sample lies in the top ten.

The trim is 2 bases for V and 5 bases for J, with a gap of 10 bases between the germline ends. The germline V gene specifies SGHRS as CDR1 and YFSETQ as CDR2. From its cysteine to its phenylalanine, the CDR3 spans 14 amino acids. Only CDR3 DNA is held: 42 bases, read in frame from base 1. The rearrangement joined TRBV5-1 to TRBJ2-2; a tentative D call is TRBD2 (5 bases match). This receptor was taken from a man between 18 and 35 years old in good health and CMV-seronegative. The specimen was PBMCs. Here the CDR3 is given as CASSFLTGTGELFF. The nucleotides are TGCGCCAGCAGCTTCCTTACGGGAACCGGGGAGCTGTTTTTT.